This T cell receptor (beta chain) originates from a study of blood T cells in healthy people across ages. This clonotype was seen a handful of times. The antigen remains unidentified. A sample-barcoded 5' primer and a J-beta primer mix were used in a second PCR of roughly 7 to 11 cycles. TCRdb reprocessed the 5' RACE reads via MiXCR and lists one record per CDR3 protein. Of 1.5 million to 2 million distinct CDR3 sequences listed, roughly 27% are singletons. Overall study results and limits: As age increased, TCR beta diversity per million T cells fell in a roughly linear fashion.

V shed 1 base, J shed 2 bases, and the junction held 5 bases outside the gene matches. From germline, CDR1 is SGHTA and CDR2 FQGNSA. The CDR3 consists of 15 residues. This clonotype was obtained from a woman in her 30s in good health. What was sequenced was blood. The genes are TRBV7-2 and TRBJ2-7, with 7 bases matching TRBD1. Here the CDR3 reads CASSLGGGRPYEQYF. The CDR3 DNA is TGTGCCAGCAGCTTAGGAGGGGGCCGCCCCTACGAGCAGTACTTC.